The next 13 T cell receptor beta chains were all read from a single sample in a study of Graves' ophthalmopathy and Graves' hyperthyroidism. Amplification from RNA transcripts yielded the TCR beta CDR3 regions. Following a first-round RT-PCR that used HTBI primers, a second-round multiplex PCR was carried out. TCRdb ran MiXCR on the multiplex PCR reads and lists one entry per CDR3 protein. The sample contains over 200,000 distinct CDR3 sequences, 25% to 30% of which appear only once. The sequencing input was peripheral blood. These receptors were obtained from a man aged 50 to 60 with Graves' ophthalmopathy.

Many counts were recorded for this clonotype. The genes are TRBV7-2 and TRBJ2-7; 8 nucleotides line up with TRBD1. Germline V gives CDR1 SGHTA, CDR2 FQGNSA. With 1 base clipped from V and 3 bases from J, the junction kept 5 bases outside the gene matches. This CDR3 has 15 residues. CDR3 DNA sequence: TGTGCCAGCAGCTTAGGAGGACAGGGAAACTACGAGCAGTACTTC. Protein: CASSLGGQGNYEQYF.

This clonotype was counted many times. The CDR3 region has the DNA TGTGCCAGCAATTTCGACAGGGTAGACACCGGGGAGCTGTTTTTT. Amino acid sequence: CASNFDRVDTGELFF. The V gene is TRBV12-3 or TRBV12-4, the J gene TRBJ2-2, with TRBD1 matching over 7 bases. This CDR3 has 15 residues. Trimming removed 7 bases from V and 3 bases from J; junction bases left unmatched: 8.

This clonotype came up many times. The V call is TRBV13, the J call TRBJ2-2, with D perhaps TRBD2 (5 bases). The germline V and J ends were trimmed by 3 bases and 3 bases, with 14 bases remaining between them. CDR3 length: 16 residues. Germline CDR1 is PRHDT and CDR2 is FYEKMQ (reference sequence). The CDR3 DNA reads as TGTGCCAGCAGCTTTGTTCGGGGAACGCACACCGGGGAGCTGTTTTTT. As protein: CASSFVRGTHTGELFF.

V gene TRBV12-3 or TRBV12-4 combines with J gene TRBJ1-5; D is perhaps TRBD1 (6 bases). CDR3 length: 14 residues. Trimming pared 5 bases from V and 3 bases from J, leaving 11 bases between. The CDR3 reads CASSNRDNNQPQHF. The CDR3 DNA reads as TGTGCCAGCAGTAACAGGGACAACAATCAGCCCCAGCATTTT.

This chain joins TRBV28 and TRBJ2-5, with no clear D. V lost 2 bases, J lost 3 bases, and 7 bases lay in between. Per the germline V gene, CDR1 is MDHEN and CDR2 is SYDVKM. The CDR3 extends over 13 amino acids. The CDR3, as DNA: TGTGCCAGCAGTTTACCCACGAAAGAGACCCAGTACTTC. Residues: CASSLPTKETQYF. Filled out from reference TRBV28 and TRBJ2-5, the complete variable domain reads DVKVTQSSRYLVKRTGEKVFLECVQDMDHENMFWYRQDPGLGLRLIYFSYDVKMKEKGDIPEGYSVSREKKERFSLILESASTNQTSMYLCASSLPTKETQYFGPGTRLLVL.

This clonotype was seen ten or more times. The V gene is TRBV19, the J gene TRBJ1-2, with 7 positions matching TRBD1. The CDR3 is 15 residues long. From germline, CDR1 is LNHDA and CDR2 SQIVND (reference sequence). The J segment lost 5 bases and the V segment lost 4 bases, leaving 10 bases of the junction unmatched. The CDR3 nucleotides read TGTGCCAGTAGTAGCCCGAGGACAGGCTTTTATGGCTACACCTTC. Translation gives CASSSPRTGFYGYTF. Complete variable domain (other parts from reference TRBV19 and TRBJ1-2): DGGITQSPKYLFRKEGQNVTLSCEQNLNHDAMYWYRQDPGQGLRLIYYSQIVNDFQKGDIAEGYSVSREKKESFPLTVTSAQKNPTAFYLCASSSPRTGFYGYTFGSGTRLTVV.

This clonotype has ten or more counts. The chain is built from TRBV12-3 or TRBV12-4 and TRBJ1-2; 7 nucleotides match TRBD1. V shed 5 bases, J shed 4 bases, and the junction held 7 bases outside the gene matches. The CDR3 sequence is 14 residues long. CDR3 region: CASSPQGWGYGYTF. The DNA of the CDR3 is TGTGCCAGCAGTCCACAGGGGTGGGGCTATGGCTACACCTTC.

This chain joins TRBV20-1 and TRBJ1-5; D gene unclear. The CDR3 has 13 amino acids. CDR1 and CDR2 from the germline V gene are DFQATT and SNEGSKA (reference sequence). The V and J ends lost 0 bases and 6 bases respectively, with 9 bases between them. The CDR3, as DNA: TGCAGTGCTAGAGACTCGATAGGTCAGCCCCAGCATTTT. This translates into CSARDSIGQPQHF.

This clonotype was observed at least ten times. The chain has TRBV5-1 and TRBJ2-5; the D gene is possibly TRBD2 (6 bases). The germline V and J ends were trimmed by 0 bases and 4 bases, with 10 bases remaining between them. Germline V gene sequence: CDR1 SGHRS, CDR2 YFSETQ. CDR3 length: 14 residues. The CDR3 region is CASSLGREIETQYF. The CDR3 DNA is TGCGCCAGCAGCTTGGGTCGGGAGATAGAGACCCAGTACTTC.

J is TRBJ2-5 and V is TRBV28, with a weak D call TRBD2 (5 bases). Trimming removed 7 bases at V and 2 bases at J, with 11 bases between. The CDR3 loop spans 13 amino acids. Per the germline V gene, CDR1 is MDHEN and CDR2 is SYDVKM. The CDR3 region has the DNA TGTGCCAGCAAGGCGGGTCCACAAGAGACCCAGTACTTC. Translating it yields CASKAGPQETQYF.

The chain links TRBV6-1 to TRBJ1-2; a weak D match, TRBD1 (5 bases). V was pared by 7 bases and J by 2 bases, with 11 bases between. This CDR3 has 13 residues. Per the germline V gene, CDR1 is MNHNS and CDR2 is SASEGT. CDR3 coding DNA: TGTGCCAGCAATCCGGGACGGAACTATGGCTACACCTTC. This translates into CASNPGRNYGYTF.

This chain uses TRBV6-1 with TRBJ2-7; TRBD2 might be the D (7 bases). Looked up from germline, CDR1 is MNHNS and CDR2 is SASEGT. The V and J ends lost 9 bases and 3 bases respectively, with 21 bases between them. This CDR3 is 15 amino acids long. The CDR3, as DNA: TGTGCCAGTAGGCGGGGGCAAATGAGCAGCTACGAGCAGTACTTC. Protein product: CASRRGQMSSYEQYF.

This clonotype has at least ten counts. The chain recombines TRBV4-1 with TRBJ2-2; 7 bases map to TRBD2. The V and J ends lost 0 bases and 3 bases, in that order; junction bases with no gene match: 10. The CDR3 has 18 amino acids. Germline CDR1 MGHRA, CDR2 YSYEKL. CDR3 loop: CASSQDMFGRWDTGELFF. For the CDR3, the DNA is TGCGCCAGCAGCCAAGATATGTTCGGGAGGTGGGACACCGGGGAGCTGTTTTTT.